Shown below are 12 T cell receptor beta chains from a single sample sequenced in a study of blood T cell repertoires in COVID-19. This table comes from immunoSEQ multiplex PCR, and its TCRdb copy is limited to in-frame clones, with some not included. The table shows 95,000 to 120,000 clones, with around 83% occurring only once. Sample: peripheral blood. These receptors were obtained from an older woman with acute or convalescent COVID-19.

The V and J genes are TRBV5-1 and TRBJ2-5; D unresolved. The CDR3 contains 14 residues. V was trimmed by 0 bases and J by 5 bases, leaving 11 bases between them. Germline V gene sequence: CDR1 SGHRS, CDR2 YFSETQ. CDR3 in DNA: TGCGCCAGCAGCTTGGGCCTGCTCGAGGAGACCCAGTACTTC. Translation: CASSLGLLEETQYF.

This sequence joins TRBV11-2 and TRBJ2-1; 7 bases match TRBD2. Trimming cost V 3 bases and J 6 bases; bases outside gene matches: 14. The CDR3 covers 17 residues. Looked up from germline, CDR1 is SGHAT and CDR2 is FQNNGV. CDR3 residues: CASSFRPPGLIFNEQFF. In DNA form, the CDR3 reads TGTGCCAGCAGCTTTCGACCGCCGGGACTAATCTTCAATGAGCAGTTCTTC.

The chain couples TRBV5-4 to TRBJ1-4; TRBD1 agrees at 10 bases. The CDR3 covers 15 residues. V was clipped by 3 bases and J by 7 bases; unmatched bases: 6. CDR1 is SGHNT and CDR2 is YYREEE in the germline V gene (reference sequence). CDR3 sequence reads: CASSSRTGGGEKLFF. CDR3 nucleotide sequence: TGTGCCAGCAGCTCACGGACAGGGGGGGGTGAAAAACTGTTTTTT. Based on the CDR3 plus reference TRBV5-4 and TRBJ1-4, the full variable domain is ETGVTQSPTHLIKTRGQQVTLRCSSQSGHNTVSWYQQALGQGPQFIFQYYREEENGRGNFPPRFSGLQFPNYSSELNVNALELDDSALYLCASSSRTGGGEKLFFGSGTQLSVL.

The chain uses TRBV9 and TRBJ2-5, with a possible D match to TRBD2 (6 bases). CDR3 length: 14 residues. CDR1 SGDLS and CDR2 YYNGEE come from the germline V gene. V lost 3 bases and J 2 bases, leaving 11 bases between the germline ends. This CDR3 reads CASSGIGGQETQYF. The CDR3 bases are TGTGCCAGCAGCGGTATCGGGGGACAAGAGACCCAGTACTTC.

This chain links TRBV7-2 with TRBJ1-2, with a weak D call TRBD1 (5 bases). Germline-derived CDR1 and CDR2 are SGHTA and FQGNSA. Trimming took off 3 bases at V and 5 bases at J, with 10 bases between the two ends. The CDR3 runs to 13 residues. The DNA of the CDR3 is TGTGCCAGCAGCTTGGAGGGGCGGTATGGCTACACCTTC. Translating gives CASSLEGRYGYTF.

This chain links TRBV19 with TRBJ1-5; 8 bases agree with TRBD1. This CDR3 spans 16 amino acids. Trimming removed 8 bases from V and 0 bases from J; junction bases left unmatched: 9. CDR1 LNHDA and CDR2 SQIVND come from the germline V gene (reference sequence). As DNA, the CDR3 is TGTGCCAGTGGACAGGGTGGCGGATATAGCAATCAGCCCCAGCATTTT. This encodes CASGQGGGYSNQPQHF.

V usage is TRBV18 and J usage is TRBJ2-3; D unresolved. This CDR3 spans 12 amino acids. The ends were cut back, 3 bases at V and 2 bases at J, with 3 bases in the middle. Per the germline V gene, CDR1 is KGHSH and CDR2 is LQKENI. The CDR3 coding sequence is TGTGCCAGCTCACCCTACACAGATACGCAGTATTTT. Amino acid sequence: CASSPYTDTQYF.

This chain uses TRBV3-1 (or the pseudogene TRBV3-2) with TRBJ2-5; the D is unclear. CDR3 length equals 13 residues. V was shortened by 1 base and J by 7 bases, with 10 bases between the two germline ends. CDR1 is LGHDT, CDR2 YNNKEL, per germline (reference sequence). This chain's CDR3 is CASSQGTVWTQYF. DNA of the CDR3: TGTGCCAGCAGCCAAGGTACGGTTTGGACCCAGTACTTC.

V gene TRBV5-1 combines with J gene TRBJ2-3, with 7 bases lining up with TRBD2. V trimming: 0 bases; J trimming: 6 bases; junction bases outside the gene matches: 10. Germline V CDR1 and CDR2: SGHRS, YFSETQ. The CDR3 totals 16 residues. As DNA, the CDR3 is TGCGCCAGCAGCTTGGATCAGCGGGGTCATGGGGATACGCAGTATTTT. Residues: CASSLDQRGHGDTQYF.

J is TRBJ1-6 and V is TRBV7-2; D perhaps matches TRBD1 (6 bases). The V and J ends lost 0 bases and 0 bases respectively, with 9 bases between them. Germline V CDR1 and CDR2: SGHTA, FQGNSA. The length of the CDR3 is 17 residues. The CDR3 coding sequence is TGTGCCAGCAGCTTAGCCCAGGGGAGCTCCTATAATTCACCCCTCCACTTT. Translation: CASSLAQGSSYNSPLHF.

This sequence joins TRBV4-2 and TRBJ2-3; TRBD2 is a possible D gene (5 bases). Between the trimmed V and J ends, which lost 1 base and 5 bases, there was a span of 10 bases. The CDR3 consists of 14 residues. Germline CDR1 reads LGHNA; CDR2 reads YNFKEQ. CDR3 sequence reads: CASSQALAGDTQYF. The CDR3 nucleotides read TGTGCCAGCAGCCAAGCTCTAGCTGGAGATACGCAGTATTTT.

The CDR3 sequence is CASSTGTGGWGAPEAFF. The CDR3 nucleotides are TGTGCCAGTAGTACCGGGACAGGGGGCTGGGGGGCGCCTGAAGCTTTCTTT. This chain uses TRBV19 with TRBJ1-1; 12 bases line up with TRBD1. This CDR3 is 17 amino acids long. V gave up 4 bases and J gave up 6 bases; unmatched junction bases: 12. CDR1 is LNHDA and CDR2 is SQIVND in the germline V gene (reference sequence).